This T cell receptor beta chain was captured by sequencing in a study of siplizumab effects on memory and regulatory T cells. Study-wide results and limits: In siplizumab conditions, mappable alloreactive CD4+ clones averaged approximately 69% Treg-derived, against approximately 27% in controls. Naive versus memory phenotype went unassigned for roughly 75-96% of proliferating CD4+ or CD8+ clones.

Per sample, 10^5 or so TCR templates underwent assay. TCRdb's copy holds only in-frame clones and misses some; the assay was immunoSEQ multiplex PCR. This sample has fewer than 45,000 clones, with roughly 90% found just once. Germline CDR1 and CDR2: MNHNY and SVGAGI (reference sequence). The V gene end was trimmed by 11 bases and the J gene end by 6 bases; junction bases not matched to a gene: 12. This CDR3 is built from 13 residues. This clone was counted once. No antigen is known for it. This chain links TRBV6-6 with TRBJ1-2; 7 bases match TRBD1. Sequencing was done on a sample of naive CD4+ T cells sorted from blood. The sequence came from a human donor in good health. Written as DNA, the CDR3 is TGTGCCGGAACTAGGGGGCGTTTAGATGGCTACACCTTC. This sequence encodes CAGTRGRLDGYTF.